This T cell receptor (beta chain) was found in a study of OX40 agonist ivuxolimab in advanced cancers. Study background: Dose-escalation cases comprised hepatocellular carcinoma, melanoma, renal cell or head and neck cancer.

Germline V gives CDR1 SQVTM, CDR2 ANQGSEA. This CDR3 is built from 13 residues. The V gene lost 6 bases and the J gene lost 2 bases, with 11 bases spanning the gap. Repertoires were generated with immunoSEQ multiplex PCR, while TCRdb's copy carries only in-frame clones and drops some. The profile shows 98,000 or so clones, 85% to 95% of them singletons. The specimen comprised CD4+ or CD8+ T cells sorted from blood, sampled in a trial of the OX40 agonist ivuxolimab. The TCR sequence derives from an adult with an advanced solid tumor such as melanoma, head and neck, liver or kidney cancer. This chain joins TRBV29-1 and TRBJ2-1; D is perhaps TRBD1 or TRBD2 (5 bases each). CDR3 protein: CSVMRGTYNEQFF. CDR3 sequence (DNA): TGCAGCGTGATGAGGGGAACCTACAATGAGCAGTTCTTC.